The 2 T cell receptor beta chains reported below all come from one sample, sequenced in a study of T cells in Graves' hyperthyroidism and ophthalmopathy. Amplification yielded TCR beta CDR3 regions, with RNA transcripts as the source. The study used the HTBI primer set for a first-round RT-PCR of the TCR CDR3. MiXCR was run by TCRdb on the multiplex PCR reads, yielding one entry per CDR3 protein. The repertoire has 350,000 to 400,000 distinct CDR3 sequences, about 18% of them found once; the top ten carry 3% to 4%. The sequencing sample was made of blood. The receptors were gathered from a woman between 18 and 29 years old with Graves' hyperthyroidism.

This clonotype has at least ten counts. The genes are TRBV20-1 and TRBJ1-5; tentatively, D is TRBD1 (6 bases). Germline V gene sequence: CDR1 DFQATT, CDR2 SNEGSKA (reference sequence). This CDR3 comprises 13 residues. Trimming left V 3 bases short and J 7 bases short, with 13 bases between. This chain's CDR3 is CSASATGTQPQHF. The CDR3 nucleotides read TGCAGTGCTAGCGCAACAGGGACCCAGCCCCAGCATTTT.

Remarks on this clonotype: This may stem from a read error, because a much larger clone lies one nucleotide away. The chain recombines TRBV7-3 with TRBJ2-2, with 8 positions matching TRBD2. The CDR3 totals 17 residues. V lost 1 base to trimming and J lost 7 bases; unmatched junction nucleotides: 11. Per germline, CDR1 SGHTA and CDR2 FQGTGA. CDR3 region: CASSLSAGGAGSGELFF. Written as DNA, the CDR3 is TGTGCCAGCAGCTTAAGCGCCGGGGGGGCCGGCAGCGGGGAGCTGTTTTTT.